Following are 19 T cell receptor beta chains from one sample sequenced in a study of blood T cell repertoires in COVID-19. Clones were read by immunoSEQ multiplex PCR, and TCRdb kept only the in-frame ones, dropping some. The sample has more than 250,000 clones, around 86% seen once. Input material: peripheral blood. These TCRs come from a man in his fifties with active or convalescent COVID-19.

The J gene is TRBJ2-7, the V gene TRBV11-2; 10 nucleotides match TRBD2. With 3 bases clipped from V and 4 bases from J, the junction kept 6 bases outside the gene matches. Looked up from germline, CDR1 is SGHAT and CDR2 is FQNNGV. CDR3 length: 15 amino acids. The CDR3 sequence is CASSFSASGRYEQYF. In DNA form, the CDR3 reads TGTGCCAGCAGCTTTTCGGCTAGCGGGAGATACGAGCAGTACTTC.

The rearrangement links TRBV4-1 to TRBJ2-5; 9 nucleotides match TRBD2. The length of the CDR3 is 15 residues. Germline values: CDR1 MGHRA, CDR2 YSYEKL. Germline trimming cut 4 bases from V and 5 bases from J; bases unmatched to any gene: 8. Written as DNA, the CDR3 is TGCGCCAGCAGCCTAGGGACTAGCTGGAGGGAGACCCAGTACTTC. It specifies CASSLGTSWRETQYF.

Only a few counts were recorded for this clone. The V call is TRBV4-2, the J call TRBJ1-1; tentative D call: TRBD1 (5 bases). The CDR3 loop spans 16 amino acids. Germline CDR1 reads LGHNA; CDR2 reads YNFKEQ. Between the trimmed V and J ends, which lost 0 bases and 2 bases, there was a span of 13 bases. CDR3 coding DNA: TGTGCCAGCAGCCAAGATCCCAGGGAGGTAAACACTGAAGCTTTCTTT. This gives the protein CASSQDPREVNTEAFF.

The V call is TRBV5-1, the J call TRBJ1-5, with 9 bases identical to TRBD1. Per germline, CDR1 SGHRS and CDR2 YFSETQ. This CDR3 region has 14 residues. V was clipped by 1 base and J by 5 bases; unmatched bases: 1. CDR3 in DNA: TGCGCCAGCAGCTTGACAGGGGGCGATCAGCCCCAGCATTTT. This codes for CASSLTGGDQPQHF.

The V and J genes are TRBV21-1 and TRBJ2-3; TRBD1 is the table's D call, not checked against the DNA. TRBV21-1 is labeled a pseudogene. The CDR3 is 17 residues long. The CDR3 DNA reads TGTGCCAGCAGAAGGGGCAGTTGGACAGTTGCCTCAGATACGCAGTATTTT. This sequence encodes CASRRGSWTVASDTQYF.

The rearrangement links TRBV6-2 or TRBV6-3 to TRBJ2-1; D is possibly TRBD2 (5 bases). The CDR3 contains 17 residues. Germline V gives CDR1 MNHEY, CDR2 SVGEGT. V lost 3 bases to trimming and J lost 1 base, with 16 bases between them. CDR3 sequence: CASSYPTVGVSYNEQFF. Here the CDR3 DNA reads TGTGCCAGCAGTTATCCTACCGTGGGAGTGTCCTACAATGAGCAGTTCTTC.

There are a few counts of this clone. The chain uses TRBV7-9 and TRBJ1-5; D is perhaps TRBD1 (6 bases). Germline V gene lookup returns CDR1 SEHNR and CDR2 FQNEAQ (reference sequence). The V end lost 5 bases, the J end lost 5 bases, and 10 bases lay between the germline ends. This CDR3 has 13 residues. DNA for the CDR3: TGTGCCAGCAGCCCACAGGGAGATCAGCCCCAGCATTTT. This sequence encodes CASSPQGDQPQHF.

This clone was seen only a few times. The chain uses TRBV19 and TRBJ1-3, with 7 bases fitting TRBD1. V lost 4 bases, J lost 0 bases, and 9 bases stayed unmatched. The CDR3 runs 17 residues. CDR1 is LNHDA, CDR2 SQIVND, per germline (reference sequence). CDR3 in amino acids: CASSTRQGPISGNTIYF. The CDR3 bases are TGTGCCAGTAGTACCAGACAGGGACCCATCTCTGGAAACACCATATATTTT.

The chain employs TRBV5-1 and TRBJ2-3; 7 bases match TRBD2. Trimming at V came to 5 bases and at J to 1 base, leaving 25 bases not matched to a gene. From germline, CDR1 is SGHRS and CDR2 YFSETQ. The CDR3 has 21 amino acids. The CDR3, as DNA: TGCGCCAGCAGTACCGGGAATCTGAAGCCTAGCAGAAGCGGGGGCACAGATACGCAGTATTTT. Its protein is CASSTGNLKPSRSGGTDTQYF.

This clone has just one count. The V call is TRBV28, the J call TRBJ2-5, with 7 bases identical to TRBD1. V trimming: 2 bases; J trimming: 9 bases; junction bases outside the gene matches: 0. Germline values: CDR1 MDHEN, CDR2 SYDVKM. The length of the CDR3 is 11 residues. In DNA form, the CDR3 reads TGTGCCAGCAGTTTAGACAGGGCCCAGTACTTC. Amino acids: CASSLDRAQYF.

J is TRBJ1-4 and V is TRBV2, with TRBD1 matching 10 bases. The trim removed 7 bases at V and 6 bases at J, leaving 5 bases unmatched. The CDR3 extends over 14 amino acids. Germline V lookup: CDR1 SNHLY, CDR2 FYNNEI. The CDR3 DNA follows: TGTGCCAGCAAAACCGGGACAGGGGATGAAAAACTGTTTTTT. This codes for CASKTGTGDEKLFF.

The chain couples TRBV18 to TRBJ1-1; D is unresolved. CDR1 and CDR2 from the germline V gene are KGHSH and LQKENI. Trimming removed 2 bases at V and 1 base at J, with 8 bases between. The CDR3 extends over 14 amino acids. The CDR3 nucleotides are TGTGCCAGCTCACCAATTTCCCAGAACACTGAAGCTTTCTTT. It is translated as CASSPISQNTEAFF.

In DNA form, the CDR3 reads TGTGCCAGCAGCAACCTAGGGACAGCCGGGACTTTTTATAATTCACCCCTCCACTTT. This codes for CASSNLGTAGTFYNSPLHF. This chain joins TRBV27 and TRBJ1-6; 7 bases fit TRBD1. The CDR3 has 19 residues. Germline V gene data show CDR1 as MNHEY and CDR2 as SMNVEV (reference sequence). The junction had 18 bases not matched to a gene; V was cut back by 6 bases and J by 4 bases.

The rearrangement links TRBV20-1 to TRBJ1-2; D uncertain. V was cut by 4 bases and J by 3 bases, with 6 bases left in between. The CDR3 has 11 amino acids. Germline values: CDR1 DFQATT, CDR2 SNEGSKA (reference sequence). CDR3 sequence reads: CSAKGDYGYTF. The CDR3 DNA reads as TGCAGTGCTAAGGGAGACTATGGCTACACCTTC.

This clone turned up a few times. CDR3 region: CSVYGWTETGELFF. The CDR3 coding sequence is TGCAGCGTTTATGGATGGACAGAAACCGGGGAGCTGTTTTTT. The chain uses TRBV29-1 and TRBJ2-2; tentatively, D is TRBD1 (6 bases). Trimming left V 5 bases short and J 5 bases short, with 15 bases between. Germline V lookup: CDR1 SQVTM, CDR2 ANQGSEA. The CDR3 loop spans 14 amino acids.

A word on this clone: In the same sample, other DNA sequences code for this CDR3. The rearrangement joins TRBV28 to TRBJ1-5; 10 nucleotides line up with TRBD1. J gave up 4 bases and V 4 bases, and 1 base lay outside the gene matches. The CDR3 sequence is 14 residues long. The germline V gene has CDR1 MDHEN and CDR2 SYDVKM. As DNA, the CDR3 is TGTGCCAGCAGTTCGGGACAGGGGAATCAGCCCCAGCATTTT. This gives the protein CASSSGQGNQPQHF.

This chain connects TRBV2 to TRBJ2-3, with D maybe TRBD2 (5 bases). Trimming took off 2 bases at V and 4 bases at J, with 10 bases between the two ends. The CDR3 covers 14 residues. CDR1 SNHLY and CDR2 FYNNEI come from the germline V gene. The CDR3 bases are TGTGCCAGCAGTGAACTAGCTCAGCCAGATACGCAGTATTTT. Its translation: CASSELAQPDTQYF.

The rearrangement uses TRBV7-2 and TRBJ2-1, with D perhaps TRBD1 (6 bases). Trimming removed 4 bases at V and 0 bases at J, with 13 bases between. The V gene's germline CDR1 is SGHTA and CDR2 FQGNSA. The CDR3 is 16 amino acids. The CDR3 coding sequence is TGTGCCAGCAGCTCAACCGGGACATACTCCTACAATGAGCAGTTCTTC. Amino acid sequence: CASSSTGTYSYNEQFF.

The gene calls are TRBV11-3 and TRBJ2-3; possibly TRBD1 for D (6 bases). This CDR3 has 15 amino acids. V lost 5 bases, J lost 0 bases, and 12 bases lay in between. Germline CDR1 SGHNT, CDR2 YENEEA. This CDR3 reads CASSPRGGSTDTQYF. Written as DNA, the CDR3 is TGTGCCAGCAGCCCCAGGGGCGGGAGCACAGATACGCAGTATTTT.